The 29 T cell receptor beta chains in this list originate from one sample, sequenced in a study of T cell repertoires in cytomegalovirus infection. Via MiXCR, TCRdb re-called the reads, giving one row per CDR3 protein. This table holds about 830,000 distinct CDR3 sequences, 30% to 35% found once. These receptors have no known antigen. Sequenced material: cultured CD8+ T cells from PBMCs, taken from culture after CMV antigen stimulation. Receptors originate from a human donor in good health (CMV status not recorded). Some clones in this sample may be carry-over from other donors' samples.

This clonotype appeared many times. The gene calls are TRBV7-9 and TRBJ2-6; possible D gene TRBD1, 6 bases. V shed 5 bases and J shed 0 bases, with 14 bases lying between them. Germline CDR1 is SEHNR and CDR2 is FQNEAQ (reference sequence). This CDR3 has 17 residues. The CDR3 is CASSPTGGISGANVLTF. CDR3 nucleotide sequence: TGTGCCAGCAGCCCGACAGGCGGAATCTCTGGGGCCAACGTCCTGACTTTC.

The CDR3 protein is CASSYGSVGTGELFF. The CDR3 coding sequence is TGTGCCAGCAGTTACGGCTCTGTGGGCACTGGGGAGCTGTTTTTT. The rearrangement links TRBV6-6 to TRBJ2-2; D remains unclear. CDR3 length equals 15 residues. V was clipped by 2 bases and J by 8 bases, with 15 bases between them. Germline values: CDR1 MNHNY, CDR2 SVGAGI (reference sequence).

This clonotype was detected a few times. The V gene is TRBV4-2, the J gene TRBJ2-2; weak D call: TRBD2 (6 bases). CDR3 length: 16 amino acids. The germline V gene encodes CDR1 LGHNA and CDR2 YNFKEQ. V was clipped by 1 base and J by 0 bases, with 9 bases between them. CDR3 DNA sequence: TGTGCCAGCAGCCAAGCGGAGGGCCCGAACACCGGGGAGCTGTTTTTT. Its protein product is CASSQAEGPNTGELFF.

This clonotype occurred a few times. This chain links TRBV7-2 with TRBJ1-2, with 9 positions matching TRBD1. Looked up from germline, CDR1 is SGHTA and CDR2 is FQGNSA. The length of the CDR3 is 18 residues. V shed 5 bases and J 2 bases; nucleotides not matched to a gene: 15. The chain's CDR3 is CASSPRFPDRGVNYGYTF. CDR3 nucleotides: TGTGCCAGCAGCCCCAGGTTTCCGGACAGGGGAGTAAACTATGGCTACACCTTC.

This clonotype was found once. V usage is TRBV20-1 and J usage is TRBJ1-2; D ambiguous. Trimming took 4 bases from V and 4 from J, leaving 7 bases between them. CDR1 and CDR2 from the germline V gene are DFQATT and SNEGSKA (reference sequence). This CDR3 has 11 residues. CDR3 in amino acids: CSATPSYGYTF. The CDR3, as DNA: TGCAGTGCTACCCCCAGCTATGGCTACACCTTC.

The genes are TRBV19 and TRBJ1-1; TRBD1 is a possible D gene (5 bases). The CDR3 runs to 12 residues. Germline CDR1 and CDR2: LNHDA and SQIVND (reference sequence). Trimming removed 4 bases from V and 8 bases from J, with 11 bases in between. Here the CDR3 reads CASSRGVLEAFF. The CDR3 DNA reads TGTGCCAGTAGTAGGGGGGTCCTGGAAGCTTTCTTT.

This clonotype was counted only a few times. CDR3 DNA sequence: TGTGCCAGCAGTTACCTAGACACCCCGGGACTAGCGGGGGCGAACACCGGGGAGCTGTTTTTT. This translates into CASSYLDTPGLAGANTGELFF. This rearrangement joins TRBV6-2 or TRBV6-3 to TRBJ2-2; TRBD2 matches 14 bases. The CDR3 totals 21 residues. The germline V gene has CDR1 MNHEY and CDR2 SVGEGT. Trimming at V came to 2 bases and at J to 0 bases, leaving 11 bases not matched to a gene.

In regard to this clonotype: Sequence at one end of the junction differs from germline and may be a read error. The V call is TRBV4-1, the J call TRBJ2-2; 8 nucleotides agree with TRBD1. Germline CDR1 MGHRA, CDR2 YSYEKL. CDR3 length equals 17 residues. The CDR3 nucleotides read TGTGCCAGCAGCCAAGATTCAGGGGGCCCGTTCACCGGGGAGCTGTTTTTT. Translated: CASSQDSGGPFTGELFF.

This clonotype appeared a single time. V is TRBV4-2 and J is TRBJ2-4; 13 positions agree with TRBD2. The CDR3 totals 19 residues. With V trimmed by 1 base and J by 6 bases, 12 bases remained unmatched. Germline values: CDR1 LGHNA, CDR2 YNFKEQ. This CDR3 is CASSQATSTSGGLLNIQYF. CDR3 coding DNA: TGTGCCAGCAGCCAAGCCACCTCGACTAGCGGGGGGTTGTTAAACATTCAGTACTTC.

The V call is TRBV2, the J call TRBJ2-3; tentatively, D is TRBD1 (6 bases). Germline V gives CDR1 SNHLY, CDR2 FYNNEI. Trimming removed 9 bases from V and 6 bases from J, with 19 bases in between. This CDR3 has 14 residues. The CDR3 protein is CASIGQLRRDTQYF. CDR3 DNA sequence: TGTGCCAGTATAGGACAGCTTCGTCGGGATACGCAGTATTTT.

V usage is TRBV2 and J usage is TRBJ1-2; TRBD1 is a possible D gene (6 bases). Germline-derived CDR1 and CDR2 are SNHLY and FYNNEI. This CDR3 region has 13 residues. V was cut by 5 bases and J by 5 bases, with 12 bases left in between. The CDR3 DNA reads TGTGCCAGCAGTCATAGACAGGATTATGGCTACACCTTC. It yields the protein CASSHRQDYGYTF.

This clonotype was seen many times. This sequence joins TRBV7-9 and TRBJ2-1, with a weak D call TRBD2 (5 bases). CDR1 is SEHNR and CDR2 is FQNEAQ in the germline V gene (reference sequence). V was trimmed by 8 bases and J by 4 bases, leaving 18 bases between them. The length of the CDR3 is 15 residues. The CDR3 reads CASHRSRGIYNEQFF. For the CDR3, the DNA is TGTGCCAGCCACCGTTCGCGAGGGATTTACAATGAGCAGTTCTTC.

Worth noting for this clonotype: A single base separates this from a much larger clone, so it may be a read error. The chain employs TRBV6-8 and TRBJ2-5; weak D call: TRBD2 (5 bases). In germline, CDR1 is MNHGY, CDR2 SAAAGT. This CDR3 has 16 residues. Trimming shortened V by 6 bases and J by 0 bases, and 17 bases separated the two germline ends. This chain's CDR3 is CASRFARRGNQETQYF. CDR3 DNA: TGTGCCAGCAGGTTCGCTCGACGGGGAAACCAAGAGACCCAGTACTTC.

V is TRBV6-5 and J is TRBJ1-4, with D possibly matching TRBD1 (5 bases). The CDR3 consists of 15 residues. Germline CDR1 and CDR2: MNHEY and SVGAGI. Trimming removed 2 bases from V and 6 bases from J, with 13 bases in between. The CDR3 is CASSYRRGGDEKLFF. The CDR3 bases are TGTGCCAGCAGTTACCGGAGGGGCGGAGATGAAAAACTGTTTTTT.

This clonotype was found a few times. The chain is built from TRBV2 and TRBJ1-5, with TRBD1 identical over 7 bases. The CDR3 runs 14 residues. The V and J ends lost 6 bases and 4 bases, in that order; junction bases with no gene match: 6. From germline, CDR1 is SNHLY and CDR2 FYNNEI. The CDR3 sequence is CASREDRINQPQHF. The CDR3 DNA reads TGTGCCAGCAGGGAGGACAGGATTAATCAGCCCCAGCATTTT.

For this clonotype: A read error may account for a junction end that differs from germline. The chain joins TRBV12-3 or TRBV12-4 to TRBJ2-1; the match to TRBD2 covers 8 bases. The CDR3 length is 17 residues. For the CDR3, the DNA is TGTGCCAACAGTACCCCGCGGGGACTAGTCCTATCCAGTGAGCAGTTCTTC. Its protein is CANSTPRGLVLSSEQFF.

This clonotype has at least ten counts. The chain is built from TRBV7-2 and TRBJ1-2, with D possibly being TRBD1 (5 bases). The CDR3 is 12 residues long. V gave up 4 bases and J gave up 5 bases, with 8 bases separating them. The germline CDR1 and CDR2 sequences are SGHTA and FQGNSA. The CDR3: CASSSEGYGYTF. CDR3 DNA sequence: TGTGCCAGCAGCTCCGAGGGGTATGGCTACACCTTC.

J is TRBJ2-5 and V is TRBV27, with a possible D match to TRBD2 (5 bases). Germline CDR1 MNHEY, CDR2 SMNVEV (reference sequence). The CDR3 consists of 20 residues. Trimming left V 4 bases short and J 1 base short, with 28 bases between. The CDR3 loop is CASSSPPLGVGPWGQETQYF. In DNA form, the CDR3 reads TGTGCCAGCAGTTCCCCCCCCCTCGGGGTTGGTCCGTGGGGCCAAGAGACCCAGTACTTC.

This clonotype turned up a few times. The chain links TRBV6-6 to TRBJ2-7; no reliable D call. The CDR3 sequence is 17 residues long. CDR1 and CDR2 (germline): MNHNY, SVGAGI (reference sequence). V lost 7 bases to trimming and J lost 0 bases, with 22 bases between them. The CDR3 DNA reads as TGTGCCAGCACCCTACCAGTTCGTAGTTTACCCTCCTACGAGCAGTACTTC. The encoded protein is CASTLPVRSLPSYEQYF.

The genes are TRBV5-5 and TRBJ2-2, with 7 bases lining up with TRBD1. The CDR3 runs to 15 residues. Germline values: CDR1 SGHKS, CDR2 YYEKEE (reference sequence). With V trimmed by 4 bases and J by 1 base, 4 bases remained unmatched. This chain's CDR3 is CASSDWTGNTGELFF. DNA of the CDR3: TGTGCCAGCAGCGACTGGACAGGGAACACCGGGGAGCTGTTTTTT.

This chain joins TRBV7-9 and TRBJ1-2, with D perhaps matching TRBD1 (6 bases). Trimming pared 2 bases from V and 3 bases from J, leaving 13 bases between. Germline V gene data show CDR1 as SEHNR and CDR2 as FQNEAQ (reference sequence). The CDR3 runs 15 residues. As DNA, the CDR3 is TGTGCCAGCAGCTTAATCGGGGGGCCCGACTATGGCTACACCTTC. Its protein product is CASSLIGGPDYGYTF.

This clonotype was seen more than once but under ten times. This chain connects TRBV11-1 to TRBJ2-1, with D perhaps assigned TRBD1 or TRBD2 (6 bases each). This CDR3 contains 13 residues. V was cut by 4 bases and J by 5 bases, with 9 bases left in between. Germline assignment: CDR1 SGHAT and CDR2 FQDESV (reference sequence). The DNA of the CDR3 is TGTGCCAGCAGCTCCCGGGGGCACAATGAGCAGTTCTTC. This encodes CASSSRGHNEQFF.

V and J are TRBV12-5 and TRBJ1-4; D gene uncertain. V was clipped by 8 bases and J by 7 bases, with 11 bases between them. This CDR3 has 12 amino acids. Germline V gene lookup returns CDR1 LGHNT and CDR2 FRNRAP. For the CDR3, the DNA is TGTGCTAGTTCCGGCTCGGGTGAAAAACTGTTTTTT. Its translation is CASSGSGEKLFF.

This clonotype was observed many times. The V call is TRBV4-1, the J call TRBJ2-2, with D unclear. The germline V gene encodes CDR1 MGHRA and CDR2 YSYEKL. CDR3 length: 13 residues. The V end lost 5 bases, the J end lost 0 bases, and 4 bases lay between the germline ends. The CDR3 is CASSGTNTGELFF. CDR3 DNA sequence: TGCGCCAGCAGCGGGACGAACACCGGGGAGCTGTTTTTT.

This chain connects TRBV6-5 to TRBJ2-1, with 8 bases that match TRBD2. This CDR3 spans 16 amino acids. The J segment lost 8 bases and the V segment lost 6 bases, leaving 15 bases of the junction unmatched. Per germline, CDR1 MNHEY and CDR2 SVGAGI. The CDR3 protein is CASRSHLGGAWDEQFF. In nucleotides, the CDR3 is TGTGCCAGCAGATCACACCTCGGGGGGGCCTGGGATGAGCAGTTCTTC.

This clonotype was recorded a few times. The chain employs TRBV6-2 or TRBV6-3 and TRBJ2-5; D gene uncertain. There are 13 residues in the CDR3. The germline CDR1 and CDR2 sequences are MNHEY and SVGEGT. V gave up 2 bases and J gave up 1 base, with 5 bases separating them. The CDR3 loop reads CASSYDTQETQYF. The CDR3 nucleotides are TGTGCCAGCAGTTACGACACCCAAGAGACCCAGTACTTC.

The V and J genes are TRBV12-3 or TRBV12-4 and TRBJ2-1; 7 bases match TRBD2. The CDR3 consists of 15 residues. Trimming took 5 bases from V and 8 from J; bases not matched to a gene: 12. CDR3 in amino acids: CASSNPADGGYEQFF. CDR3 coding DNA: TGTGCCAGCAGTAACCCCGCTGACGGGGGGTATGAGCAGTTCTTC.

The rearrangement uses TRBV7-6 and TRBJ1-2, with 7 bases identical to TRBD1. Looked up from germline, CDR1 is SGHVS and CDR2 is FNYEAQ. The trim removed 4 bases at V and 8 bases at J, leaving 13 bases unmatched. This CDR3 comprises 15 residues. The CDR3 nucleotides are TGTGCCAGCAGCTCCCCGGACAGGCCCAGGGGGGGCTACACCTTC. This gives the protein CASSSPDRPRGGYTF. Filled out from reference TRBV7-6 and TRBJ1-2, the complete variable domain reads GAGVSQSPRYKVTKRGQDVALRCDPISGHVSLYWYRQALGQGPEFLTYFNYEAQQDKSGLPNDRFSAERPEGSISTLTIQRTEQRDSAMYRCASSSPDRPRGGYTFGSGTRLTVV.

The table lists this clonotype with a few counts. V and J are TRBV7-4 and TRBJ2-7; 8 positions agree with TRBD2. J was trimmed by 7 bases and V by 5 bases; bases with no gene match: 10. CDR1 is SGHVT and CDR2 is SQSDAQ in the germline V gene. This CDR3 comprises 14 residues. The CDR3 sequence is CASSPRGDIREQYF. The DNA of the CDR3 is TGTGCCAGCAGCCCGCGGGGGGATATACGGGAGCAGTACTTC.